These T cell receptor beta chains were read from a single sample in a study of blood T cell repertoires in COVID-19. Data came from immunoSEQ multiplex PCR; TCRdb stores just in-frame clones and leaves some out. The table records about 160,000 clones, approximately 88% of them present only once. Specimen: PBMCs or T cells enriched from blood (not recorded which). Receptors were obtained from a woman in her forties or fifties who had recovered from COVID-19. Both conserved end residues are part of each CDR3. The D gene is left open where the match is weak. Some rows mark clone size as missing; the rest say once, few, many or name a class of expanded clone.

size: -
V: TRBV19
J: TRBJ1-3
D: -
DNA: TGTGCAGTAGGAGTGCGAGGAAACACCATATATTTT
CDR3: CAVGVRGNTIYF

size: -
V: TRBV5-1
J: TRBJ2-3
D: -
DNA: TGCGCCAGCAGCCCGCTTGGGGGGGGGCCAGCAGATACGCAGTATTTT
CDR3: CASSPLGGGPADTQYF

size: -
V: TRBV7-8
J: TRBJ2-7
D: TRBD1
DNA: TGTGCCAGCAGCTACCGGGACAGGGACTACGAGCAGTACTTC
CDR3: CASSYRDRDYEQYF

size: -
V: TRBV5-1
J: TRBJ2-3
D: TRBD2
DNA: TGCGCCAGCAGTGGGACTAGCGGGGCCACCAGGGATACGCAGTATTTT
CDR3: CASSGTSGATRDTQYF

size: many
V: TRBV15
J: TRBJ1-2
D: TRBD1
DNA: TGTGCCACCAGCAGGGACAGGGAAGTAGGGGGCTACACCTTC
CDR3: CATSRDREVGGYTF

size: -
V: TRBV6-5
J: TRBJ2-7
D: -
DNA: TGTGCCAGCAGTACAGGGTCGTACGAGCAGTACTTC
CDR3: CASSTGSYEQYF

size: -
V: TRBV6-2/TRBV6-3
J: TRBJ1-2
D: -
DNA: TGTGCCAGCAGTCGGACATTCGGTGTGTATGGCTACACCTTC
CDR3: CASSRTFGVYGYTF

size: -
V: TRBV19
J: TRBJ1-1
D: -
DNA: TGTGCCAGTAGTATAGGCGGTTCTGGCACTGAAGCTTTCTTT
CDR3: CASSIGGSGTEAFF

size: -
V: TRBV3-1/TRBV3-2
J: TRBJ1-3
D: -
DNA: TGTGCCAGCAGCATAACAGGGTCCGAGTCTGGAAACACCATATATTTT
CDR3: CASSITGSESGNTIYF

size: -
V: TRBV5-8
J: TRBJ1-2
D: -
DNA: TGTGCCAGCAGCCCAGGGTATGGCTACACCTTC
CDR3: CASSPGYGYTF

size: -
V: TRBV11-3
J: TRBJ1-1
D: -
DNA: TGTGCCAGCAGCTTAGATGCGGTGAACACTGAAGCTTTCTTT
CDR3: CASSLDAVNTEAFF

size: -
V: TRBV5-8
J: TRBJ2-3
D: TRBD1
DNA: TGTGCCAGCAGCCCCTCGACAGGGGCAATCACAGATACGCAGTATTTT
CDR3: CASSPSTGAITDTQYF

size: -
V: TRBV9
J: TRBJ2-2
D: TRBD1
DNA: TGTGCCAGCAGCGGTACAGGGGACACCGGGGAGCTGTTTTTT
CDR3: CASSGTGDTGELFF

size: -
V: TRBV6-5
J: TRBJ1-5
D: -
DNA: TGTGCCAGTGACTACAGGGTTGGCAATCAGCCCCAGCATTTT
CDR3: CASDYRVGNQPQHF

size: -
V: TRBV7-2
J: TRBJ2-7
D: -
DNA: TGTGCCAGCAGCACCTCTAGCGACTCCTACGAGCAGTACTTC
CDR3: CASSTSSDSYEQYF

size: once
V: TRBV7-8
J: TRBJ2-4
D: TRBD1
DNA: TGTGCCAGCAGCGTGGACAGGGTTCAAAACATTCAGTACTTC
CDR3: CASSVDRVQNIQYF

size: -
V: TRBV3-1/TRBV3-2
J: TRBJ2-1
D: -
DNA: TGTGCCAGCAGCCAAGATTTGTACAGAGCCTACAATGAGCAGTTCTTC
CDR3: CASSQDLYRAYNEQFF

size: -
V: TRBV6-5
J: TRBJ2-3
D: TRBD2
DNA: TGTGCCAGCAGTCGGACTAGCGGGATGGCAGATACGCAGTATTTT
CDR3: CASSRTSGMADTQYF

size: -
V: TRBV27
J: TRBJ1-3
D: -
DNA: TGTGCCAGCAGTTTATCGGGGAGCTTCTCTGGAAACACCATATATTTT
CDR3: CASSLSGSFSGNTIYF

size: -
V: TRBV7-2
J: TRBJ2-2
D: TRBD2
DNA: TGTGCCAGCAGCTTACTAGCGGGGAAGGTCACCGGGGAGCTGTTTTTT
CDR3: CASSLLAGKVTGELFF

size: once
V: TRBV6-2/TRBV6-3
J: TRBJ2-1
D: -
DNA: TGTGCCAGCAGTTACGCGGGGGCCCCCAATGAGCAGTTCTTC
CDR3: CASSYAGAPNEQFF

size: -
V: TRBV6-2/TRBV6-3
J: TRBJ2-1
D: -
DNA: TGTGCCAGCAGTTACAGGTCTCTCAGGGAGCAGTTCTTC
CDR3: CASSYRSLREQFF

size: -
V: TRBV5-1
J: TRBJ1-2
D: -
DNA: TGCGCCAGCAGCCTATCGGACAGCTTTGGAGGCTACACCTTC
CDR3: CASSLSDSFGGYTF

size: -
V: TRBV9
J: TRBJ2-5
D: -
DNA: TGTGCCAGCAGCGCAGAAGAGACCCAGTACTTC
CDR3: CASSAEETQYF

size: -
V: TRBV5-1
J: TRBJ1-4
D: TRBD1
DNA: TGCGCCAGCAAAATGTCCCGGGACAGCGTCCGAGGTGAAAAACTGTTTTTT
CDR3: CASKMSRDSVRGEKLFF

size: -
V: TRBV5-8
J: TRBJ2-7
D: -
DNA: TGTGCCAGCATCCAAGTTCGGGGTATCTCCTACGAGCAGTACTTC
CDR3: CASIQVRGISYEQYF

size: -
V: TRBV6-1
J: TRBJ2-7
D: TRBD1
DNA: TGTGCCAGCAGTGACAGACAGGGCTCCTACGAGCAGTACTTC
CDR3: CASSDRQGSYEQYF

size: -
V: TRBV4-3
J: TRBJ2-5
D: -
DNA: TGCGCCAGCAGCCAAGTCCTAGTTGAGACCCAGTACTTC
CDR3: CASSQVLVETQYF

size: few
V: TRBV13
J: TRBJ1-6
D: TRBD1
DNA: TGTGCCAGCAGCTTGGCCCTAGGACAGGGATGGGGGTATAATTCACCCCTCCACTTT
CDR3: CASSLALGQGWGYNSPLHF

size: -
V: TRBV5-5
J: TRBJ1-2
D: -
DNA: TGTGCCAGCAGCTTGGCCATTAACTATGGCTACACCTTC
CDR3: CASSLAINYGYTF

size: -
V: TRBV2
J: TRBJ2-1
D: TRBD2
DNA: TGTGCCAGCAGTGAACTAGCGGGGGGCGGTGATGAGCAGTTCTTC
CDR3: CASSELAGGGDEQFF

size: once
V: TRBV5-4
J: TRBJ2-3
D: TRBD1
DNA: TGTGCCAGCCATAAGAGGGGGCCGACCACAGATACGCAGTATTTT
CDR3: CASHKRGPTTDTQYF

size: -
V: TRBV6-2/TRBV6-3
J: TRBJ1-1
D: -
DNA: TGTGCCAGCAGTTACGCGCACAGGACCACTGAAGCTTTCTTT
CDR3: CASSYAHRTTEAFF

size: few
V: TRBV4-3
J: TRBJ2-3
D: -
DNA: TGCGCCAGCAGCCAAGAAAATAGCGGTCGCACAGATACGCAGTATTTT
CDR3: CASSQENSGRTDTQYF

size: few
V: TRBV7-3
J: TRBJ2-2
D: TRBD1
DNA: TGTGCCAGCAGCTTAGATTTCCCACATAGAGGGGGCATCGGGGAGCTGTTTTTT
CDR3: CASSLDFPHRGGIGELFF

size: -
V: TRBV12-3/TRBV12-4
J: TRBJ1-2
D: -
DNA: TGTGCCAGCAGTCCGCCAACACCGTATGGCTACACCTTC
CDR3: CASSPPTPYGYTF

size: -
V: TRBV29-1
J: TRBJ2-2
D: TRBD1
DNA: TGCAGCGTTGAAGATAGCACAGGGGGCTACACCGGGGAGCTGTTTTTT
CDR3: CSVEDSTGGYTGELFF

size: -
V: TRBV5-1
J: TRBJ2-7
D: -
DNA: TGCGCCAGCAGCTCCGGGTCCCCCTACGAGCAGTACTTC
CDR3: CASSSGSPYEQYF

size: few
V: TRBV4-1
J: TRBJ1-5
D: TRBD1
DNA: TGCGCCAGCAGCCACGCCGGGACAGGGGTGTTTGAGCCCCAGCATTTT
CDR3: CASSHAGTGVFEPQHF

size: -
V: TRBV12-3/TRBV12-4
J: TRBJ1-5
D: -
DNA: TGTGCCAGCAGTTTACCGGCGGGTCAGCCCCAGCATTTT
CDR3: CASSLPAGQPQHF

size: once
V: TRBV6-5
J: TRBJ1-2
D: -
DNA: TGTGCCAGCGGGGAGGGTAACCCCGTGTATGGCTACACCTTC
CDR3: CASGEGNPVYGYTF

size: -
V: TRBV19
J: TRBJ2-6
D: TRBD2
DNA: TGTGCCAGCGTCGGACGGGAGGTCTCTGGGGCCAACGTCCTGACTTTC
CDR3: CASVGREVSGANVLTF

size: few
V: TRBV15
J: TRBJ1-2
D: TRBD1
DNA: TGTGCCACCAGCAGGCAGGGGGCGAGCTATGGCTACACCTTC
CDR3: CATSRQGASYGYTF

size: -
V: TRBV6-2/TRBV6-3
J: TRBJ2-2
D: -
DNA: TGTGCCAGCAGTTACTCGAGGTTGAGCACCGGGGAGCTGTTTTTT
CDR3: CASSYSRLSTGELFF

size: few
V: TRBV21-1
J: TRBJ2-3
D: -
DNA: TGTGCCAGCAGCAAAGAAGGCGGCGGGGGGGTGGCAGATACGCAGTATTTT
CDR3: CASSKEGGGGVADTQYF

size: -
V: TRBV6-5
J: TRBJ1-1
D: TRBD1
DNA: TGTGCCAGCACCGAACAGGGGGCGACCACTGAAGCTTTCTTT
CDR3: CASTEQGATTEAFF